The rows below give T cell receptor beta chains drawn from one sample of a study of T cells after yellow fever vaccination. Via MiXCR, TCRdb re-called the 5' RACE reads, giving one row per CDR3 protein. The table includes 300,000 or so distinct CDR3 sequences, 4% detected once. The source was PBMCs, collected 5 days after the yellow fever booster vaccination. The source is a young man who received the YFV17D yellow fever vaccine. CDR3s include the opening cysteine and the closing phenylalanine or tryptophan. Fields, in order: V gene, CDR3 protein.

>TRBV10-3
CAIAADMENTEAFF
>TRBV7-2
CASRGGGTDTQYF
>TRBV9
CASSVAGTEQETQYF
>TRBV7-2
CASSFKWLAGGLSEETQYF
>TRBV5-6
CASSQITLSSYNEQFF
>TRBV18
CASSPRTLAATDTQYF
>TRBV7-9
CASSFGRATSGNTIYF
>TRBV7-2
CASSPIAGSYNEQFF
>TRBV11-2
CASSQKLAGPHQETQYF
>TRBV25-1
CASTSGAGTDTQYF
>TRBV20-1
CSARGANIQYF
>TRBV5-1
CASSFSSDTEAFF
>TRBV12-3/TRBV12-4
CASSPGQAKETQYF
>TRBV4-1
CASSQEHRPNSPLHF
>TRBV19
CASSYWANQPQHF
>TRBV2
CASTRGGPYNEQFF
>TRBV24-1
CATSEPGQGADEQFF
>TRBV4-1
CASSPDGFYGYTF
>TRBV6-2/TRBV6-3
CASRKGQRGQPQHF
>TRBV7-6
CASSLGGEVPSAQYF
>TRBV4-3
CASSQRTGGNTGELFF
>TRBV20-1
CSASSGYEQYF
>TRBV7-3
CASSFYRGGLDEQFF
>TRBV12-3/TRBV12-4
CASQALREGTEAFF
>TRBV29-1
CSAKQETQYF
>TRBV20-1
CSARAPGSSGANVLTF
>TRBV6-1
CASSGGSGGYTF
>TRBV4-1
CASSLTQPTPWTAMNTEAFF
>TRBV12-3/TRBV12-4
CASRESSNGYTF
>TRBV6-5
CASGTSVDTQYF
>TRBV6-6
CASTLDRANSPLHF
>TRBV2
CATPYDPSDTQYF
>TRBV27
CASSSDRANQPQHF
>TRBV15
CATSSRQPQETQYF
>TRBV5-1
CASRSRTTAQDGANVLTF
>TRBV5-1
CASSLGTITDTQYF
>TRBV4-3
CASSQEGRNEQFF
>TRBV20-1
CSAADPWSYGYTF